This TCR beta chain was profiled in a study of cytomegalovirus exposure and HLA in healthy donors. The germline V gene encodes CDR1 SGHVS and CDR2 FQNEAQ. Trimming removed 2 bases at V and 2 bases at J, with 4 bases between. CDR3 length: 12 residues. In this sample, this clone turned up once. Produced via immunoSEQ multiplex PCR; TCRdb's table is partial and in-frame only. This table has around 140,000 clones, roughly 89% appearing once. The receptor's source is a woman between 18 and 30 years old in good health and CMV-seronegative. The sequenced material came from PBMCs. This chain links TRBV7-8 with TRBJ2-7, with unresolved D. The CDR3 sequence: CASSLTAYEQYF. The DNA for the CDR3 is TGTGCCAGCAGCTTAACGGCCTACGAGCAGTACTTC.